The entry below gives a single T cell receptor beta chain sequence along with its context. TCRbeta library preparation incorporated unique molecular identifiers. MiXCR, applied by TCRdb to the PCR reads, yields one record per CDR3 protein. The sample has nearly 550,000 distinct CDR3 sequences, roughly 18% seen once; the top ten hold 3% to 4%. This entry belongs to a study of T-cell reconstitution after alpha-beta-depleted transplantation in children. This CDR3 has 14 residues. Between the trimmed V and J ends, which lost 2 bases and 2 bases, there was a span of 7 bases. From germline, CDR1 is SQVTM and CDR2 ANQGSEA.

The chain combines TRBV29-1 with TRBJ2-6; no firm D call. Specimen: PBMCs from the stem cell graft donor, collected from the stem cell graft. The sequence was obtained from a human donor who donated a stem cell graft to a child with acute lymphoblastic leukemia. The CDR3 sequence: CSVETVPGANVLTF. The CDR3 DNA sequence: TGCAGCGTTGAAACGGTCCCTGGGGCCAACGTCCTGACTTTC.